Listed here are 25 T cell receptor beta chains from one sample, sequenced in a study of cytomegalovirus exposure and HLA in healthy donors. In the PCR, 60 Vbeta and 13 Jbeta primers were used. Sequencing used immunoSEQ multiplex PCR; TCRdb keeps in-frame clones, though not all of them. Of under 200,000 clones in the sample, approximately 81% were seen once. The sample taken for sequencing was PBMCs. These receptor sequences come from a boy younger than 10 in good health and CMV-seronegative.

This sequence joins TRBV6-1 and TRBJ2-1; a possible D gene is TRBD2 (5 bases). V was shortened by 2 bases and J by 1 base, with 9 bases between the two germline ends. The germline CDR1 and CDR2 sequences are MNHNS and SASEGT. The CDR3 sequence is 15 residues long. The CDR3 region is CASSESLASYNEQFF. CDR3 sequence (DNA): TGTGCCAGCAGTGAATCATTAGCGTCCTACAATGAGCAGTTCTTC.

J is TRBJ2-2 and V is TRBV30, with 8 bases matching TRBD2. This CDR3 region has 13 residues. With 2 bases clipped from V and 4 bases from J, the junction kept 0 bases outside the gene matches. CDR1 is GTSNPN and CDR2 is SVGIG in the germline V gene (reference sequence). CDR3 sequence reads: CAWSSGGTGELFF. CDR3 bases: TGTGCCTGGAGTAGCGGGGGCACCGGGGAGCTGTTTTTT.

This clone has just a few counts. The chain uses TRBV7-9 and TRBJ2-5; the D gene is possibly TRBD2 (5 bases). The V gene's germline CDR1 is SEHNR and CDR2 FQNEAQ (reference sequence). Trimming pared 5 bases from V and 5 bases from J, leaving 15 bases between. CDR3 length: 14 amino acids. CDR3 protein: CASSPRRGSETQYF. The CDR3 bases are TGTGCCAGCAGCCCGCGTCGGGGTTCGGAGACCCAGTACTTC.

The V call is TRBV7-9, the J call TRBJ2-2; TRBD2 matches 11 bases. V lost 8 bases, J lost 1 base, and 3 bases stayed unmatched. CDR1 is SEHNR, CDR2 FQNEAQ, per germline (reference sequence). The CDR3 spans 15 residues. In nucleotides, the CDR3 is TGTGCCAGCGCGGGACTAGCGGAGAACACCGGGGAGCTGTTTTTT. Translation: CASAGLAENTGELFF.

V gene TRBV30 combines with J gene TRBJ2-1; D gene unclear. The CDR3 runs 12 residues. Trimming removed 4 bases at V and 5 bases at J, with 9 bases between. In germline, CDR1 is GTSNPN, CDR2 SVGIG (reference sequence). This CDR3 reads CAWTLGNNEQFF. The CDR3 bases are TGTGCCTGGACCCTCGGTAACAATGAGCAGTTCTTC.

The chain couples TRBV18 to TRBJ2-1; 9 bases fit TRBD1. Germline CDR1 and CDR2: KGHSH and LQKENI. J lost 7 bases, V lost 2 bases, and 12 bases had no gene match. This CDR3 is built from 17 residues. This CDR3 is CASSPGAWTGVINEQFF. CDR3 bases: TGTGCCAGCTCACCAGGGGCCTGGACAGGGGTAATAAATGAGCAGTTCTTC.

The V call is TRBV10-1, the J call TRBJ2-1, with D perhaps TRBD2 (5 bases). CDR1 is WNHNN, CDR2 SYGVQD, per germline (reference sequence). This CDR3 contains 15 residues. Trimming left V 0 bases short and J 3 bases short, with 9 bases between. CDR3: CASSESEGGYNEQFF. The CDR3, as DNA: TGCGCCAGCAGTGAGTCCGAGGGCGGCTACAATGAGCAGTTCTTC.

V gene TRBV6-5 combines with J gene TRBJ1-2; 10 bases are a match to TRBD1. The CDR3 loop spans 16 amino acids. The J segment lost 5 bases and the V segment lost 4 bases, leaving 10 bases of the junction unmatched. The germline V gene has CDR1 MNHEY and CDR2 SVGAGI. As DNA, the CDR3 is TGTGCCAGCAGTTCGCTATCAGACAGGGGGCGGTATGGCTACACCTTC. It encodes CASSSLSDRGRYGYTF.

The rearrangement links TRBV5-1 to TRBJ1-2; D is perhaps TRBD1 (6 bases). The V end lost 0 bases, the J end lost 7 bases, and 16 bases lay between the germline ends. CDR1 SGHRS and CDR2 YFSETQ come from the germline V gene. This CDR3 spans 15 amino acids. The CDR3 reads CASSLALQGRSGYTF. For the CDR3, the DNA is TGCGCCAGCAGCTTGGCCTTACAGGGAAGATCTGGCTACACCTTC.

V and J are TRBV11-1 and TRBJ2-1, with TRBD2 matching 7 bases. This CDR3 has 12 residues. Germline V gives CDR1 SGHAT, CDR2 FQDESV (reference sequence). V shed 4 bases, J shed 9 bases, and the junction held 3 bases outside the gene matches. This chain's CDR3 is CASSSTSTEQFF. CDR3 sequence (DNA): TGTGCCAGCAGCTCGACTAGCACTGAGCAGTTCTTC.

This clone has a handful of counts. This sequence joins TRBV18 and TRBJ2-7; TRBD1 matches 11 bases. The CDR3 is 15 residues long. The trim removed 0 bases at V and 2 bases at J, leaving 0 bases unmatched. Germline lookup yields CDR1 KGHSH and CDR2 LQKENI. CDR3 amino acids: CASSPPGQGAYEQYF. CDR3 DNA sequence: TGTGCCAGCTCACCACCGGGACAGGGGGCCTACGAGCAGTACTTC.

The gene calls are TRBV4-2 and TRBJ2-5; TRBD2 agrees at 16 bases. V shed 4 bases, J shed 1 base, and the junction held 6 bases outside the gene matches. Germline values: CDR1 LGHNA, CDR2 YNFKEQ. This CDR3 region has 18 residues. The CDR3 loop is CASSPYGTSGRAQETQYF. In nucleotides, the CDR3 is TGTGCCAGCAGCCCCTATGGGACTAGCGGGAGGGCCCAAGAGACCCAGTACTTC.

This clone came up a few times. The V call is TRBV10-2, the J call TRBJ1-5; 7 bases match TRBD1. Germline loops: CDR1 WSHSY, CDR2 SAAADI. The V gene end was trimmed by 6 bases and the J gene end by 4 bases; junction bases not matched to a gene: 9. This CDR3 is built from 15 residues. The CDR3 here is CASRKDGTENQPQHF. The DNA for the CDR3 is TGCGCCAGCAGAAAAGATGGGACAGAGAATCAGCCCCAGCATTTT.

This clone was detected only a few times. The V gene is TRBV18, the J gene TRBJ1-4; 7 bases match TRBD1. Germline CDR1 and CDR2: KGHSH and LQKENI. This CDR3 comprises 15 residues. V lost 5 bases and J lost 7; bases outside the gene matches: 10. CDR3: CASSNDRARGEKLFF. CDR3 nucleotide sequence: TGTGCCAGCTCAAACGACAGGGCTAGGGGTGAAAAACTGTTTTTT.

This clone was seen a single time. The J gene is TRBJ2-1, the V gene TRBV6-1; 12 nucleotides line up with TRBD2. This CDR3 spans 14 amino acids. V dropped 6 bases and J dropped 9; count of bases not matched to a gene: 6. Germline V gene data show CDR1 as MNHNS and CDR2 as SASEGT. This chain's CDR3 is CASRLAGGPIEQFF. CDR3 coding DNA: TGTGCCAGCAGGCTAGCGGGAGGGCCGATTGAGCAGTTCTTC.

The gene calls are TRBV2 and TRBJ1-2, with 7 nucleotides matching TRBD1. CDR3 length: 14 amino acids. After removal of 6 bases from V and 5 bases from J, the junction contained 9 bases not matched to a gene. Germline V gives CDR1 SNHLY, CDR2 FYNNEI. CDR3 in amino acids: CASRTGAPEYGYTF. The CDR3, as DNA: TGTGCCAGCAGAACAGGGGCTCCAGAGTATGGCTACACCTTC.

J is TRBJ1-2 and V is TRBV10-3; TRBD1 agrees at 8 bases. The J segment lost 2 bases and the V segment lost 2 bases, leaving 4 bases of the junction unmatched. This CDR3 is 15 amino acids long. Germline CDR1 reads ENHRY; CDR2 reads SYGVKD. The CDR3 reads CAISEGTGVNYGYTF. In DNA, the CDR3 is TGTGCCATCAGTGAGGGGACAGGCGTCAACTATGGCTACACCTTC.

For the CDR3, the DNA is TGTGCCAGCAGCGTAACCGGGACAGCCTCCTACGAGCAGTACTTC. It yields the protein CASSVTGTASYEQYF. The chain recombines TRBV11-2 with TRBJ2-7; 7 bases line up with TRBD1. After removal of 5 bases from V and 0 bases from J, the junction contained 7 bases not matched to a gene. Germline V gene lookup returns CDR1 SGHAT and CDR2 FQNNGV. CDR3 size: 15 residues.

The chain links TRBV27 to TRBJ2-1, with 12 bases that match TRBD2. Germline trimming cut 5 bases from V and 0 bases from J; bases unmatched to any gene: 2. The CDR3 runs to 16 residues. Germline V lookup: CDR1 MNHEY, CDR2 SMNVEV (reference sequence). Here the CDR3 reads CASSQTSGSSYNEQFF. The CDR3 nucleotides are TGTGCCAGCAGTCAGACTAGCGGGAGCTCCTACAATGAGCAGTTCTTC.

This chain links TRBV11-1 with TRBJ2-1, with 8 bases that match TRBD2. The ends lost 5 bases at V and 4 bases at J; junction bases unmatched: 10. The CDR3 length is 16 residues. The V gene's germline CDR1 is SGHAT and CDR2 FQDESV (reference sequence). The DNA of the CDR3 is TGTGCCAGCAGCCCTACCACGGGGGGGGCATACAATGAGCAGTTCTTC. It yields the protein CASSPTTGGAYNEQFF.

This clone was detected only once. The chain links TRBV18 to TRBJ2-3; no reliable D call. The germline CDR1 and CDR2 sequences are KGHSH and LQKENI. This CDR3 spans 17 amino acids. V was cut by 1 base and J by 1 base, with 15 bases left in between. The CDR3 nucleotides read TGTGCCAGCTCACCACTATCACGCGTCCCTGGCACAGATACGCAGTATTTT. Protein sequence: CASSPLSRVPGTDTQYF.

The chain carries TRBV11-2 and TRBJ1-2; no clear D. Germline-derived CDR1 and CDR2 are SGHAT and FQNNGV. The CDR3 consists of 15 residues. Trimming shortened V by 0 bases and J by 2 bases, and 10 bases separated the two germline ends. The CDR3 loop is CASSLDLRGNYGYTF. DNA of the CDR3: TGTGCCAGCAGCTTAGATTTAAGAGGGAACTATGGCTACACCTTC.

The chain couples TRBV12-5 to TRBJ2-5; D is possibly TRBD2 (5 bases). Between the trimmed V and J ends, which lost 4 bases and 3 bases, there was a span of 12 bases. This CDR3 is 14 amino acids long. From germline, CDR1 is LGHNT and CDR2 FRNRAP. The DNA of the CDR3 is TGTGCTAGTGGTTCCCGGGGTGTAGAAGAGACCCAGTACTTC. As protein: CASGSRGVEETQYF.

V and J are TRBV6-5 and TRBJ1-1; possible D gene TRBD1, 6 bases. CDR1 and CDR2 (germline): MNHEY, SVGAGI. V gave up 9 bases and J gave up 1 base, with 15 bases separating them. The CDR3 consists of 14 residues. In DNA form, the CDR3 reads TGTGCCAGGGACAGCCCAAAGCCGAACACTGAAGCTTTCTTT. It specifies CARDSPKPNTEAFF.

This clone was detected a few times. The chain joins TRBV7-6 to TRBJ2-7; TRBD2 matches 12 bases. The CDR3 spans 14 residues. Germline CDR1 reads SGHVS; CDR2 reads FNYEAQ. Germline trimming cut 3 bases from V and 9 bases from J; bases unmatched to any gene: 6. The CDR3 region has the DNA TGTGCCAGCAGCTTTGGACTAGCGGGATCGGGGCAGTACTTC. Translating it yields CASSFGLAGSGQYF.